Detailed here is one TCR beta chain. Antigen: not known. This entry belongs to a study of a mutant IDH1 vaccine in newly diagnosed glioma. Study information: Among treated patients, approximately 62% were male and about 40% female, and mean age was about 41 years.

The repertoire was sequenced with immunoSEQ multiplex PCR; TCRdb's copy has only in-frame clones and lacks some. The table records around 53,000 clones, less than 85% of them present only once. In germline, CDR1 is MNHEY, CDR2 SMNVEV (reference sequence). This CDR3 contains 15 residues. Trimming removed 8 bases from V and 6 bases from J, with 20 bases in between. Described time point: week 47, end of study. Vaccination used 300 ug of mutant IDH1 20-mer peptide per dose, with topical imiquimod. The TCR comes from a woman under 40 with glioma. Some clones in this sample may be carry-over from other donors' samples. V gene TRBV27 combines with J gene TRBJ2-1, with D possibly being TRBD2 (6 bases). The sample was PBMCs, taken from a glioma patient whose treatment included an IDH1 peptide vaccine. CDR3 in DNA: TGTGCCAGCCACCTGGGGAGGCTTCACAGCAATGAGCAGTTCTTC. As protein: CASHLGRLHSNEQFF.